Following are 20 T cell receptor beta chains from one sample sequenced in a study of radiotherapy plus CTLA-4 blockade in lung cancer (dated by TCRdb to 2017 to 2018). Receptor libraries were prepared by the immunoSEQ multiplex PCR assay. As stored in TCRdb, this immuneACCESS dataset retains in-frame rearrangements with V and J assigned. A fraction of the clones does not appear; measured against another copy, unresolved V genes explain less than half of the discrepancy, and the remainder lacks a known reason. The sample records about 48,000 clones, more than 75% of which are singletons. The biggest ten clones account for approximately 3.3% of the sample. The sequences come from peripheral blood, collected from a patient treated with radiotherapy plus ipilimumab. Receptors originate from a human donor with non-small cell lung cancer who had stable disease on radiotherapy plus ipilimumab.

The rearrangement joins TRBV28 to TRBJ2-3, with 7 bases lining up with TRBD1. CDR1 MDHEN and CDR2 SYDVKM come from the germline V gene. This CDR3 is built from 14 residues. The junction had 5 bases not matched to a gene; V was cut back by 5 bases and J by 3 bases. As DNA, the CDR3 is TGTGCCAGCAGTGGGGACAGCCCAACAGATACGCAGTATTTT. Encoded protein: CASSGDSPTDTQYF.

This clone came up a few times. Different DNA sequences within this sample yield the same CDR3. The V gene is TRBV4-1, the J gene TRBJ1-2; 8 bases are shared with TRBD1. CDR3 length equals 15 residues. Germline values: CDR1 MGHRA, CDR2 YSYEKL. The junction had 3 bases not matched to a gene; V was cut back by 1 base and J by 2 bases. The CDR3 DNA follows: TGCGCCAGCAGCCAAGCAGGGGGCGAGAACTATGGCTACACCTTC. This translates into CASSQAGGENYGYTF.

The chain is built from TRBV5-1 and TRBJ2-3; 7 nucleotides align to TRBD2. V shed 4 bases and J 3 bases; nucleotides not matched to a gene: 8. This CDR3 is built from 15 residues. Germline-derived CDR1 and CDR2 are SGHRS and YFSETQ. The CDR3 loop reads CASSDRGDWTDTQYF. The CDR3 nucleotides are TGCGCCAGCAGCGACCGGGGGGATTGGACAGATACGCAGTATTTT.

J is TRBJ2-7 and V is TRBV6-1; 8 nucleotides match TRBD1. V shed 3 bases, J shed 4 bases, and the junction held 5 bases outside the gene matches. Germline V gives CDR1 MNHNS, CDR2 SASEGT. CDR3 size: 14 residues. The chain's CDR3 is CASSDRGLWYEQYF. Here the CDR3 DNA reads TGTGCCAGCAGTGACAGGGGGCTCTGGTACGAGCAGTACTTC.

The CDR3 DNA is TGTGCCAGCAGCCAAGGAGGTTTGGGGGGTCACGAGCAGTACTTC. This sequence encodes CASSQGGLGGHEQYF. The chain uses TRBV4-2 and TRBJ2-7; TRBD2 is a possible D gene (6 bases). The CDR3 covers 15 residues. Germline CDR1 reads LGHNA; CDR2 reads YNFKEQ. Deletions cut 1 base from V and 5 bases from J, with 15 bases between.

A word on this clone: One end of the junction does not line up with germline, which may come from a read error. DNA of the CDR3: TGTACCAGCAGTTACCAACCTAGCGGGAGGGTCCACGAGCAGTACTTC. It specifies CTSSYQPSGRVHEQYF. The chain employs TRBV7-8 and TRBJ2-7; 12 positions agree with TRBD2. This CDR3 contains 16 residues. The germline CDR1 and CDR2 sequences are SGHVS and FQNEAQ.

The chain has TRBV4-2 and TRBJ1-4; TRBD1 is a possible D gene (5 bases). Germline CDR1 LGHNA, CDR2 YNFKEQ. The CDR3 contains 18 residues. V lost 0 bases and J 6 bases, leaving 20 bases between the germline ends. CDR3 sequence: CASSQDFARRGRDEKLFF. The DNA for the CDR3 is TGTGCCAGCAGCCAAGATTTTGCGAGAAGGGGCAGGGATGAAAAACTGTTTTTT.

The gene calls are TRBV5-1 and TRBJ2-6, with TRBD1 as a possible D gene (5 bases). The germline V gene encodes CDR1 SGHRS and CDR2 YFSETQ. The CDR3 consists of 16 residues. The V gene lost 4 bases and the J gene lost 4 bases, with 15 bases spanning the gap. The CDR3 protein is CASSLESGLGANVLTF. The CDR3 DNA reads TGCGCCAGCAGCCTCGAATCAGGGTTGGGGGCCAACGTCCTGACTTTC.

This chain uses TRBV9 with TRBJ2-1; 8 bases match TRBD2. In germline, CDR1 is SGDLS, CDR2 YYNGEE. The CDR3 has 19 residues. With V trimmed by 0 bases and J by 1 base, 12 bases remained unmatched. CDR3: CASSVAGTSIAGSYNEQFF. The CDR3 DNA reads as TGTGCCAGCAGCGTAGCTGGGACTAGTATTGCGGGATCCTACAATGAGCAGTTCTTC.

This sequence joins TRBV6-1 and TRBJ2-7, with D possibly being TRBD2 (6 bases). Germline CDR1 and CDR2: MNHNS and SASEGT. CDR3 length: 14 amino acids. V was pared by 0 bases and J by 6 bases, with 12 bases between. The CDR3, as DNA: TGTGCCAGCAGTGAAGCCGGGACTCAGAGCGAGCAGTACTTC. It yields the protein CASSEAGTQSEQYF.

The CDR3 here is CASSPGTGGNTIYF. The CDR3, as DNA: TGTGCCAGCAGCCCGGGGACAGGTGGAAACACCATATATTTT. V usage is TRBV5-6 and J usage is TRBJ1-3, with 8 positions matching TRBD1. Trimming cost V 4 bases and J 3 bases; bases outside gene matches: 3. The CDR3 totals 14 residues. The germline gives CDR1 SGHDT, CDR2 YYEEEE.

The genes are TRBV11-3 and TRBJ2-2; TRBD2 matches 9 bases. The length of the CDR3 is 15 residues. CDR1 and CDR2 from the germline V gene are SGHNT and YENEEA. The V gene end was trimmed by 3 bases and the J gene end by 4 bases; junction bases not matched to a gene: 3. The CDR3 region has the DNA TGTGCCAGCAGCTTGGCGGGAGGGGGCACCGGGGAGCTGTTTTTT. Translating gives CASSLAGGGTGELFF.

This sequence joins TRBV29-1 and TRBJ2-4; the D gene is possibly TRBD1 (8 bases). CDR3 length equals 13 residues. The ends were cut back, 7 bases at V and 8 bases at J, with 18 bases in the middle. Germline V gene lookup returns CDR1 SQVTM and CDR2 ANQGSEA. The CDR3 region is CSGVDRGGDIQYF. The CDR3 coding sequence is TGCAGCGGGGTAGACAGGGGAGGGGACATTCAGTACTTC. Complete variable domain (other parts from reference TRBV29-1 and TRBJ2-4): SAVISQKPSRDICQRGTSLTIQCQVDSQVTMMFWYRQQPGQSLTLIATANQGSEATYESGFVIDKFPISRPNLTFSTLTVSNMSPEDSSIYLCSGVDRGGDIQYFGAGTRLSVL.

This clone was observed a single time. The CDR3 sequence: CASSETGQETQYF. The CDR3 nucleotides read TGTGCCAGTAGTGAGACAGGCCAAGAGACCCAGTACTTC. The chain combines TRBV19 with TRBJ2-5; the D gene is possibly TRBD1 (6 bases). Germline lookup yields CDR1 LNHDA and CDR2 SQIVND (reference sequence). CDR3 size: 13 residues. V gave up 5 bases and J gave up 1 base, with 8 bases separating them.

The chain carries TRBV30 and TRBJ2-1; 10 bases map to TRBD2. CDR3 size: 16 residues. The V and J ends lost 7 bases and 4 bases, in that order; junction bases with no gene match: 13. Looked up from germline, CDR1 is GTSNPN and CDR2 is SVGIG (reference sequence). CDR3 loop: CAFYPSSGSQYNEQFF. CDR3 bases: TGTGCCTTCTACCCATCTAGCGGGAGCCAATACAATGAGCAGTTCTTC.

The chain's CDR3 is CASSSGGGLRQADTQYF. The CDR3 region has the DNA TGTGCCAGCAGCTCAGGCGGGGGACTACGACAGGCAGATACGCAGTATTTT. V is TRBV7-9 and J is TRBJ2-3; perhaps TRBD2 as D (7 bases). V shed 4 bases and J shed 4 bases, with 21 bases lying between them. Germline-derived CDR1 and CDR2 are SEHNR and FQNEAQ (reference sequence). This CDR3 comprises 17 residues.

The gene calls are TRBV7-2 and TRBJ2-1; 8 bases agree with TRBD1. The CDR3 is 15 amino acids. J was trimmed by 6 bases and V by 5 bases; bases with no gene match: 9. Germline V gene sequence: CDR1 SGHTA, CDR2 FQGNSA. The CDR3 protein is CASSNLITGGNEQFF. In nucleotides, the CDR3 is TGTGCCAGCAGCAACTTAATCACAGGGGGCAATGAGCAGTTCTTC.

The V gene is TRBV2, the J gene TRBJ1-3; unclear D gene. This CDR3 comprises 13 residues. The germline V and J ends were trimmed by 4 bases and 0 bases, with 4 bases remaining between them. Germline-derived CDR1 and CDR2 are SNHLY and FYNNEI. This CDR3 is CASSGLSGNTIYF. For the CDR3, the DNA is TGTGCCAGCAGTGGGCTCTCTGGAAACACCATATATTTT. The full variable domain, in which reference TRBV2 and TRBJ1-3 provide the parts outside the CDR3, is EPEVTQTPSHQVTQMGQEVILRCVPISNHLYFYWYRQILGQKVEFLVSFYNNEISEKSEIFDDQFSVERPDGSNFTLKIRSTKLEDSAMYFCASSGLSGNTIYFGEGSWLTVV.

Written as DNA, the CDR3 is TGTGCCAGCAGTTTTGGGACTTCCGGGGGCACAGATACGCAGTATTTT. Translating it yields CASSFGTSGGTDTQYF. This sequence joins TRBV6-6 and TRBJ2-3; D might be TRBD2 (6 bases). CDR3 length: 16 residues. Looked up from germline, CDR1 is MNHNY and CDR2 is SVGAGI (reference sequence). Trimming removed 4 bases from V and 1 base from J, with 15 bases in between.

V and J are TRBV11-2 and TRBJ2-7, with a possible D match to TRBD2 (6 bases). The germline CDR1 and CDR2 sequences are SGHAT and FQNNGV. The CDR3 is made up of 14 amino acids. The ends were cut back, 10 bases at V and 0 bases at J, with 16 bases in the middle. The CDR3 spells CATNGGKSSYEQYF. CDR3 nucleotides: TGTGCCACCAATGGGGGGAAGAGCTCCTACGAGCAGTACTTC.